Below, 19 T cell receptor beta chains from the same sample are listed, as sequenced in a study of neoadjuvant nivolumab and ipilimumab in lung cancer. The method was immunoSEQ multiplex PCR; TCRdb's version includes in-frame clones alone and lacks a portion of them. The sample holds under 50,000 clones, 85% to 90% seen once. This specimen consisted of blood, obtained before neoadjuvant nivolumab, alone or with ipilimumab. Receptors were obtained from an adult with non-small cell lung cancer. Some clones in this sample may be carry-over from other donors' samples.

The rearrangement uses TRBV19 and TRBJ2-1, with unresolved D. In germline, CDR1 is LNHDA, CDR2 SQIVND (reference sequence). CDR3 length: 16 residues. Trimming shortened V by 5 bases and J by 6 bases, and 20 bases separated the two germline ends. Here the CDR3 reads CASSLRASTLINEQFF. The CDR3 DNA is TGTGCCAGTAGTCTCCGCGCGTCCACCTTAATCAATGAGCAGTTCTTC.

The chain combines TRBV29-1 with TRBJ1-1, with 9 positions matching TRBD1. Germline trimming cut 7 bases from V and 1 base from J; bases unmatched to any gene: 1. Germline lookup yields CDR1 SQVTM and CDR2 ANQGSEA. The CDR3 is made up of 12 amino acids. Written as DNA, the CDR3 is TGCAGCGGGGGACAGGGGAACACTGAAGCTTTCTTT. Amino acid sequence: CSGGQGNTEAFF.

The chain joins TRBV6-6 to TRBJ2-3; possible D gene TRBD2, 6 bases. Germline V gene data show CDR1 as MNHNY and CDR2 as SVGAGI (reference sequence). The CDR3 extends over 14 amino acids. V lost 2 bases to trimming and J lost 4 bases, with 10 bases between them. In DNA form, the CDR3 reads TGTGCCAGCAGTTACACTCGGGGGTCAGATACGCAGTATTTT. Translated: CASSYTRGSDTQYF.

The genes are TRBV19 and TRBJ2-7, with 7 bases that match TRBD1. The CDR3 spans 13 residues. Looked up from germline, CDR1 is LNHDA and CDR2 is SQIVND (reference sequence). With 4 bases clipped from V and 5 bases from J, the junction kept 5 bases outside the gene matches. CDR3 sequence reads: CASSTTGNHEQYF. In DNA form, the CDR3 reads TGTGCCAGTAGTACGACAGGGAACCACGAGCAGTACTTC.

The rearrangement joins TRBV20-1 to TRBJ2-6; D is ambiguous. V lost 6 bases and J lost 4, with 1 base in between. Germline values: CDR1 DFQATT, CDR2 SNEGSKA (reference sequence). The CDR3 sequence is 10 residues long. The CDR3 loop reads CSAGANVLTF. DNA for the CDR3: TGCAGTGCGGGGGCCAACGTCCTGACTTTC.

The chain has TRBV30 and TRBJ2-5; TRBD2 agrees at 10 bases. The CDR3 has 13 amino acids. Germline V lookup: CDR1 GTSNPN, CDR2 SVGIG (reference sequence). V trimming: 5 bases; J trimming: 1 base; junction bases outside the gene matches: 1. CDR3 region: CAWGLAVQETQYF. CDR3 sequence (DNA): TGTGCCTGGGGACTAGCGGTCCAAGAGACCCAGTACTTC.

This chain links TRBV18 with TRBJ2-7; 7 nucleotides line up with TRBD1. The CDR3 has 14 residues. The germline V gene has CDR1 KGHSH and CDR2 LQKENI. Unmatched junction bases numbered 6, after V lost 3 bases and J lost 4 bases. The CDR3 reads CASSPSSGGYEQYF. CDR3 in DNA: TGTGCCAGCTCACCGAGCTCAGGGGGTTACGAGCAGTACTTC.

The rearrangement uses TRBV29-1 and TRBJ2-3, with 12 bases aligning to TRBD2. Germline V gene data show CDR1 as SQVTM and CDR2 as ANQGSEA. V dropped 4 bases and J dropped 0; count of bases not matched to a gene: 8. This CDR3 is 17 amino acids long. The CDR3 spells CSVGLAGGQSSTDTQYF. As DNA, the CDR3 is TGCAGCGTTGGCCTAGCGGGAGGGCAATCAAGCACAGATACGCAGTATTTT.

The CDR3 is CASSLRTSGSRYEQYF. The CDR3 DNA reads TGTGCCAGCTCACTGCGGACTAGCGGGAGTAGGTACGAGCAGTACTTC. V and J are TRBV18 and TRBJ2-7; 13 positions agree with TRBD2. Germline CDR1 KGHSH, CDR2 LQKENI. Trimming took 4 bases from V and 4 from J; bases not matched to a gene: 7. The CDR3 extends over 16 amino acids.

The CDR3 sequence: CASSPGSGTETQYF. The DNA of the CDR3 is TGCGCCAGCAGCCCGGGTAGCGGGACAGAGACCCAGTACTTC. The chain is built from TRBV5-1 and TRBJ2-5, with 8 bases that match TRBD2. The V gene end was trimmed by 4 bases and the J gene end by 4 bases; junction bases not matched to a gene: 6. The germline gives CDR1 SGHRS, CDR2 YFSETQ. The CDR3 contains 14 residues. Variable domain in full (rest from reference TRBV5-1 and TRBJ2-5): KAGVTQTPRYLIKTRGQQVTLSCSPISGHRSVSWYQQTPGQGLQFLFEYFSETQRNKGNFPGRFSGRQFSNSRSEMNVSTLELGDSALYLCASSPGSGTETQYFGPGTRLLVL.

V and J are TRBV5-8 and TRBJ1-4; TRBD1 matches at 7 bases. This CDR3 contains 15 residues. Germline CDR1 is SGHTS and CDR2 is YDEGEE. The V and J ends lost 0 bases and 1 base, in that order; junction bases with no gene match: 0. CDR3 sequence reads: CASSLGQGTNEKLFF. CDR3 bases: TGTGCCAGCAGCTTGGGACAGGGAACTAATGAAAAACTGTTTTTT.

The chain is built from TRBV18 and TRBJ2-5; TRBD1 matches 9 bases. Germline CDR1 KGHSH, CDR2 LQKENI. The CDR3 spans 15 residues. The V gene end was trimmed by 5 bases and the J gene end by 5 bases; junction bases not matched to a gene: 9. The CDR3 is CASSYRTGGMETQYF. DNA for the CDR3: TGTGCCAGCTCATATCGCACAGGGGGCATGGAGACCCAGTACTTC. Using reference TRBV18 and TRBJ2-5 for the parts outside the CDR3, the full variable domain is NAGVMQNPRHLVRRRGQEARLRCSPMKGHSHVYWYRQLPEEGLKFMVYLQKENIIDESGMPKERFSAEFPKEGPSILRIQQVVRGDSAAYFCASSYRTGGMETQYFGPGTRLLVL.

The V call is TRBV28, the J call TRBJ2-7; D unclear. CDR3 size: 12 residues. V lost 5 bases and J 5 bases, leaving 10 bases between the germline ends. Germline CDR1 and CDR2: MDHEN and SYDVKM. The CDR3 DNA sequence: TGTGCCAGCAGTGCCCTTGGAGACGAGCAGTACTTC. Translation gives CASSALGDEQYF.

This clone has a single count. The CDR3 DNA follows: TGTGCCAGCAGTGCAGGACGCCTCGACAGGGATAGCAATCAGCCCCAGCATTTT. This translates into CASSAGRLDRDSNQPQHF. The V gene is TRBV6-1, the J gene TRBJ1-5, with 7 positions matching TRBD1. This CDR3 has 18 residues. Trimming cost V 4 bases and J 0 bases; bases outside gene matches: 12. The germline gives CDR1 MNHNS, CDR2 SASEGT.

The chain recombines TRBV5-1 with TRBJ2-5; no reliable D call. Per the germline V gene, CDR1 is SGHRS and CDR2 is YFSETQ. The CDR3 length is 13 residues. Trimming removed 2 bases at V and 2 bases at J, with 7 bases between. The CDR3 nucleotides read TGCGCCAGCAGCTTCTTACAGCAAGAGACCCAGTACTTC. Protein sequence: CASSFLQQETQYF.

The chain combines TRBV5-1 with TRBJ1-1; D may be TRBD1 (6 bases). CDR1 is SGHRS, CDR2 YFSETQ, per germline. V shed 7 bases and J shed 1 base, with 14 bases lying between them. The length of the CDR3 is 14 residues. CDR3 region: CASGPGHENTEAFF. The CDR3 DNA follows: TGCGCCAGCGGCCCGGGACACGAGAACACTGAAGCTTTCTTT.

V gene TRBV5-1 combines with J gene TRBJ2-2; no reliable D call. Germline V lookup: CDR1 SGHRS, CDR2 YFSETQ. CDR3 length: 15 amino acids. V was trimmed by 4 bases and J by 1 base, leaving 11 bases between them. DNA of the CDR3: TGCGCCAGCAGCCAATTCGGTGGGAACACCGGGGAGCTGTTTTTT. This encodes CASSQFGGNTGELFF.

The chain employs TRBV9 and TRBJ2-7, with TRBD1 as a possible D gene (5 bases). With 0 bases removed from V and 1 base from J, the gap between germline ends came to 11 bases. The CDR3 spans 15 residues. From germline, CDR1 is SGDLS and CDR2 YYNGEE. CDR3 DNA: TGTGCCAGCAGCGTAGGGGGCACGGCTTCCTACGAGCAGTACTTC. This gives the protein CASSVGGTASYEQYF.

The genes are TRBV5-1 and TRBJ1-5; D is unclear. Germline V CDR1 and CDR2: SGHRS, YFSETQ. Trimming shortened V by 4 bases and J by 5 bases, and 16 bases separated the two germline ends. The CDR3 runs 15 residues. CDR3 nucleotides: TGCGCCAGCAGCATGGACGGAAGGAAAGATCAGCCCCAGCATTTT. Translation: CASSMDGRKDQPQHF.